Below are 18 T cell receptor beta chains sequenced from a single sample in a study of blood T cell repertoires in COVID-19. The method was immunoSEQ multiplex PCR; TCRdb's version includes in-frame clones alone and lacks a portion of them. The profile shows roughly 95,000 clones, about four fifths of them singletons. Sequencing was carried out using peripheral blood. Source of these receptors: a man at least 80 years old with acute or convalescent COVID-19.

As regards this clone: One end of the junction varies from germline; a read error may be responsible. The J gene is TRBJ1-2, the V gene TRBV11-3, with D possibly matching TRBD1 (5 bases). The CDR3 has 13 amino acids. Germline assignment: CDR1 SGHNT and CDR2 YENEEA. The CDR3 here is CASSLDPVGTPSF. The CDR3 region has the DNA TGTGCCAGCAGCTTAGATCCGGTCGGGACTCCTTCCTTC.

This chain links TRBV6-5 with TRBJ2-5; D not resolved. The CDR3 totals 15 residues. Germline assignment: CDR1 MNHEY and CDR2 SVGAGI. The V gene lost 7 bases and the J gene lost 0 bases, with 15 bases spanning the gap. The CDR3 spells CASTEWVTNQETQYF. Written as DNA, the CDR3 is TGTGCCAGCACCGAATGGGTCACTAACCAAGAGACCCAGTACTTC.

J is TRBJ1-1 and V is TRBV3-1 (or the pseudogene TRBV3-2); D is perhaps TRBD1 (6 bases). V lost 9 bases, J lost 5 bases, and 28 bases lay in between. There are 17 residues in the CDR3. Germline lookup yields CDR1 LGHDT and CDR2 YNNKEL (reference sequence). For the CDR3, the DNA is TGTGCCAGACCTGTTACAGGGCCGCATAAGGATAGTACTGAAGCTTTCTTT. Translated, it gives CARPVTGPHKDSTEAFF.

J is TRBJ2-2 and V is TRBV30; D unresolved. The CDR3 length is 16 residues. CDR1 is GTSNPN and CDR2 is SVGIG in the germline V gene (reference sequence). V lost 1 base to trimming and J lost 0 bases, with 12 bases between them. As DNA, the CDR3 is TGTGCCTGGAGTGGATCCGGCGGCACGAACACCGGGGAGCTGTTTTTT. This encodes CAWSGSGGTNTGELFF.

This clone was detected a few times. The V gene is TRBV5-1, the J gene TRBJ1-3; weak D call: TRBD1 (5 bases). CDR3 length: 14 amino acids. CDR1 SGHRS and CDR2 YFSETQ come from the germline V gene. Trimming removed 5 bases at V and 1 base at J, with 10 bases between. CDR3 amino acids: CASRTGTSGNTIYF. In DNA form, the CDR3 reads TGCGCCAGCAGAACAGGTACTTCTGGAAACACCATATATTTT.

As DNA, the CDR3 is TGTGCCAGCAGCTTAGATCGGGGGAGCGGGGAGACCCAGTACTTC. It is translated as CASSLDRGSGETQYF. V gene TRBV11-2 combines with J gene TRBJ2-5; TRBD2 might be the D (6 bases). There are 15 residues in the CDR3. Germline values: CDR1 SGHAT, CDR2 FQNNGV. Trimming removed 0 bases at V and 5 bases at J, with 13 bases between.

This clone was recorded only once. V is TRBV5-3 and J is TRBJ2-7; D ambiguous. TRBV5-3 is placed among ORFs of uncertain function. CDR3 length: 12 amino acids. Trimming left V 6 bases short and J 6 bases short, with 13 bases between. The CDR3 DNA reads as TGTGCCAGAACCAGATGGTCATTCGAGCAGTACTTC. Translating it yields CARTRWSFEQYF.

This chain uses TRBV25-1 with TRBJ1-2, with TRBD1 matching 8 bases. Trimming at V came to 2 bases and at J to 8 bases, leaving 4 bases not matched to a gene. The germline V gene has CDR1 MGHDK and CDR2 SYGVNS. This CDR3 is 13 amino acids long. CDR3 coding DNA: TGTGCCAGCAGTGAAGCAGGGGGCTACGGCTACACCTTC. Translated, it gives CASSEAGGYGYTF.

In this sample, this clone turned up once. The chain recombines TRBV6-2 or TRBV6-3 with TRBJ1-6, with D possibly matching TRBD1 (6 bases). The CDR3 is 14 residues long. Germline values: CDR1 MNHEY, CDR2 SVGEGT. The V end was cut by 4 bases, the J end by 8 bases, with 12 bases between. The CDR3 DNA sequence: TGTGCCAGCAGTTCTCACAGGGACGATTCACCCCTCCACTTT. As protein: CASSSHRDDSPLHF.

V and J are TRBV5-1 and TRBJ2-1, with D possibly being TRBD2 (6 bases). CDR1 is SGHRS and CDR2 is YFSETQ in the germline V gene. This CDR3 has 14 amino acids. V was cut by 3 bases and J by 5 bases, with 12 bases left in between. The DNA for the CDR3 is TGCGCCAGCAGCTCCTCTAGCGTGAACAATGAGCAGTTCTTC. It is translated as CASSSSSVNNEQFF.

The V call is TRBV7-6, the J call TRBJ2-2; D is perhaps TRBD2 (5 bases). V was cut by 5 bases and J by 0 bases, with 10 bases left in between. CDR3 length equals 15 residues. The germline CDR1 and CDR2 sequences are SGHVS and FNYEAQ. The CDR3 spells CASSPRRPNTGELFF. The CDR3 DNA is TGTGCCAGCAGCCCACGGAGGCCGAACACCGGGGAGCTGTTTTTT.

This clone was picked up one time. The V gene is TRBV2, the J gene TRBJ1-6; possibly TRBD1 for D (6 bases). This CDR3 comprises 15 residues. Trimming left V 6 bases short and J 0 bases short, with 9 bases between. The germline CDR1 and CDR2 sequences are SNHLY and FYNNEI. Here the CDR3 reads CASRGQSSYNSPLHF. CDR3 DNA sequence: TGTGCCAGCAGAGGACAGAGCTCCTATAATTCACCCCTCCACTTT.

The chain links TRBV6-2 or TRBV6-3 to TRBJ2-3; D gene ambiguous. This CDR3 is built from 13 residues. With 2 bases removed from V and 8 bases from J, the gap between germline ends came to 11 bases. The germline CDR1 and CDR2 sequences are MNHEY and SVGEGT. Here the CDR3 DNA reads TGTGCCAGCAGTTACCCTCTACCAGGTACGCAGTATTTT. Translation: CASSYPLPGTQYF.

The V and J genes are TRBV5-1 and TRBJ2-5; 7 nucleotides align to TRBD2. V shed 2 bases, J shed 1 base, and the junction held 8 bases outside the gene matches. This CDR3 comprises 16 residues. Germline V gene lookup returns CDR1 SGHRS and CDR2 YFSETQ. Here the CDR3 DNA reads TGCGCCAGCAGCTTAGGACTTGGCGGGGGCCAAGAGACCCAGTACTTC. Its translation: CASSLGLGGGQETQYF. The entire variable domain, with the rest obtained from reference TRBV5-1 and TRBJ2-5, is as follows: KAGVTQTPRYLIKTRGQQVTLSCSPISGHRSVSWYQQTPGQGLQFLFEYFSETQRNKGNFPGRFSGRQFSNSRSEMNVSTLELGDSALYLCASSLGLGGGQETQYFGPGTRLLVL.

The chain joins TRBV6-5 to TRBJ1-3; maybe TRBD1 (6 bases). The V end was cut by 6 bases, the J end by 2 bases, with 14 bases between. The germline V gene has CDR1 MNHEY and CDR2 SVGAGI. There are 15 residues in the CDR3. As DNA, the CDR3 is TGTGCCAGCAGGACAGGTTTTGTACCTGGAAACACCATATATTTT. It yields the protein CASRTGFVPGNTIYF.

The chain is built from TRBV5-6 and TRBJ2-4; 11 bases align to TRBD2. The CDR3 loop spans 16 amino acids. Germline-derived CDR1 and CDR2 are SGHDT and YYEEEE. After removal of 2 bases from V and 6 bases from J, the junction contained 7 bases not matched to a gene. For the CDR3, the DNA is TGTGCCAGCAGCTTAGTACTAGCGGGAGTCGGAAACATTCAGTACTTC. It encodes CASSLVLAGVGNIQYF.

The CDR3 spells CASSPRLGTHTDTQYF. Here the CDR3 DNA reads TGTGCCAGTAGTCCCAGGTTGGGGACTCACACAGATACGCAGTATTTT. This chain uses TRBV19 with TRBJ2-3; possibly TRBD2 for D (6 bases). The ends were cut back, 5 bases at V and 2 bases at J, with 17 bases in the middle. Germline V lookup: CDR1 LNHDA, CDR2 SQIVND (reference sequence). This CDR3 has 16 amino acids.

The J gene is TRBJ2-1, the V gene TRBV29-1, with D perhaps TRBD1 (5 bases). Germline values: CDR1 SQVTM, CDR2 ANQGSEA. The V and J ends lost 2 bases and 16 bases respectively, with 6 bases between them. CDR3 length: 8 residues. Written as DNA, the CDR3 is TGCAGCGTTGAACAGGGCTTCTTC. Residues: CSVEQGFF.